This TCR beta chain was captured by sequencing in a study of cytomegalovirus exposure and HLA in healthy donors. V lost 3 bases and J 3 bases, leaving 16 bases between the germline ends. The CDR3 is 16 residues long. CDR1 is MGHDK, CDR2 SYGVNS, per germline. Overall study results and limits: A likely sequencing artifact accounted for one observed cluster of highly shared sequence variants. The number of N-insertions in an Asian-associated ancestry cluster was reportedly below the 666-donor mean in a later analysis. A few CMV-associated chains were confirmed in vitro to be specific for CMV antigens.

13 Jbeta primers and 60 Vbeta primers were used for the PCR. Sequencing was performed with immunoSEQ multiplex PCR; in TCRdb, only in-frame clones are kept and a portion is missing. The table lists approximately 140,000 clones, 73% of them singletons. This clone was picked up one time. Antigen: not known. The chain combines TRBV25-1 with TRBJ2-3, with TRBD2 as a possible D gene (6 bases). What was sequenced was PBMCs. This TCR came from a woman aged 40 to 50 in good health and CMV-seronegative. DNA of the CDR3: TGTGCCAGCAGTGATTGGGCGGGGTCTTGGACAGATACGCAGTATTTT. Translated, it gives CASSDWAGSWTDTQYF.